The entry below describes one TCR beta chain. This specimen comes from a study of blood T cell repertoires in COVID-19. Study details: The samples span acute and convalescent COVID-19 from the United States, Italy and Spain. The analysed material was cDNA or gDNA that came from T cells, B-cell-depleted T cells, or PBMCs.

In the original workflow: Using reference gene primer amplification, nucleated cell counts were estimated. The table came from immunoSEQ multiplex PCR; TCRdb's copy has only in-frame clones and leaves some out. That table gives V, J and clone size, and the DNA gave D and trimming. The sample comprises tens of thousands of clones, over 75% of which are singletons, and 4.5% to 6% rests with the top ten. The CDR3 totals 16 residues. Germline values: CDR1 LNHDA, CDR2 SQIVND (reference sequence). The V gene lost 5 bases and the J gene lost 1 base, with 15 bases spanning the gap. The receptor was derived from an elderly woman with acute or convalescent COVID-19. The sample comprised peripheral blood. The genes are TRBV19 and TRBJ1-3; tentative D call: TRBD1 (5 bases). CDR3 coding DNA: TGTGCCAGTAGTCTCTTCCAAGACAGATCTGGAAACACCATATATTTT. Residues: CASSLFQDRSGNTIYF.